This TCR beta chain was captured in a study of cytomegalovirus exposure and HLA in healthy donors. Overall study results and limits: In presence/absence analyses, roughly uniform sequencing depth across donors was assumed.

The PCR employed 60 Vbeta primers together with 13 Jbeta primers. TCRdb's table, derived via immunoSEQ multiplex PCR, lists solely in-frame clones and lacks some. The sample lists 150,000 to 180,000 clones; 65% to 75% were seen once. Comments on this clone: Antigen unknown.

Germline V gene sequence: CDR1 SGHNT, CDR2 YENEEA. The germline V and J ends were trimmed by 4 bases and 7 bases, with 8 bases remaining between them. CDR3 size: 12 residues. The TCR comes from a young man in good health and CMV-seronegative. Material for sequencing was PBMCs. The V and J genes are TRBV11-3 and TRBJ2-1; D is undetermined. The CDR3 DNA is TGTGCCAGCAGCTCCTACTCAAATGAGCAGTTCTTC. As protein: CASSSYSNEQFF.